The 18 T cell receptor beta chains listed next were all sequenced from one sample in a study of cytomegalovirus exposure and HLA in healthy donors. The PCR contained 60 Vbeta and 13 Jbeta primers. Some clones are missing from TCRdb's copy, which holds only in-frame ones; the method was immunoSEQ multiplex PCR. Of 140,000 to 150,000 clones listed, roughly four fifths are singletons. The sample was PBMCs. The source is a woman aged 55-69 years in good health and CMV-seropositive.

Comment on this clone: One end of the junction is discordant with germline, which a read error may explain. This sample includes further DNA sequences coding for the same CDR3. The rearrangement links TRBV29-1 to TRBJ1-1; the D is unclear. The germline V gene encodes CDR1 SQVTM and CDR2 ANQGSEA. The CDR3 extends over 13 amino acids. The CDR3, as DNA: TGCAGCGTCGAACTCGCTCCGAACAGTGAAGCTTTCTTT. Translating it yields CSVELAPNSEAFF.

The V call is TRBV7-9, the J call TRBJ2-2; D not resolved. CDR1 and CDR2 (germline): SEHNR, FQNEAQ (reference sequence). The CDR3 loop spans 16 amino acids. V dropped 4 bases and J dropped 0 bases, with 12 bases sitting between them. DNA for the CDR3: TGTGCCAGCAGCTCAACCCCTACTCCGAACACCGGGGAGCTGTTTTTT. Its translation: CASSSTPTPNTGELFF.

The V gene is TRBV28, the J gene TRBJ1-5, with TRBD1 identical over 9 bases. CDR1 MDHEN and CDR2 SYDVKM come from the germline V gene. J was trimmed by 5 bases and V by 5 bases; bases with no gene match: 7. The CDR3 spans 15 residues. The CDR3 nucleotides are TGTGCCAGCAGTCCAGGGGGACAGGGATATCAGCCCCAGCATTTT. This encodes CASSPGGQGYQPQHF.

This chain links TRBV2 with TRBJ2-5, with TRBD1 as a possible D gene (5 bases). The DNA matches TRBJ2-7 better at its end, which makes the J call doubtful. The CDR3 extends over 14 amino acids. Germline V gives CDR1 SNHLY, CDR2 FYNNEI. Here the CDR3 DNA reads TGTGCCAGCAGTGGAAGACAGTTTTCTTACGAGCAGTACTTC. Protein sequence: CASSGRQFSYEQYF.

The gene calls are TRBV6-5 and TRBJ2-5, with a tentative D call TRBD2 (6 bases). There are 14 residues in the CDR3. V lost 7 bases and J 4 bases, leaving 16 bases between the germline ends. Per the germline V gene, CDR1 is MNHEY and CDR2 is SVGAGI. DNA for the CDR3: TGTGCCAGCACCCCCGGGGGTGTTGGAGAGACCCAGTACTTC. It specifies CASTPGGVGETQYF.

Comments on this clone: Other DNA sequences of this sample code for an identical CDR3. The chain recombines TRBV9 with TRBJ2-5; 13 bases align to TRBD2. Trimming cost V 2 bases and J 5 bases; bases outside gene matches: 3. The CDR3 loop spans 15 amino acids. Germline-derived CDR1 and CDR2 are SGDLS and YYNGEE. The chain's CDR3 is CASSVGLAGVETQYF. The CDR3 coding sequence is TGTGCCAGCAGCGTCGGACTAGCGGGAGTCGAGACCCAGTACTTC.

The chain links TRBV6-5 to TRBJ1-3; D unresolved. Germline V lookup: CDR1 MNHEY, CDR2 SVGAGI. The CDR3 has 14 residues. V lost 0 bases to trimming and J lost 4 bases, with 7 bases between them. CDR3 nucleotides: TGTGCCAGCAGTTACTCAGCGGGGGGAAACACCATATATTTT. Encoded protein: CASSYSAGGNTIYF.

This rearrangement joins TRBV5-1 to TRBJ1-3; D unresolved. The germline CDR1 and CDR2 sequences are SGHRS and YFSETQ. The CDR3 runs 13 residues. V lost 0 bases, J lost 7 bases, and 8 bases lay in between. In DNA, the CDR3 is TGCGCCAGCAGCTTGGCTGGGAGCAACACCATATATTTT. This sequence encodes CASSLAGSNTIYF.

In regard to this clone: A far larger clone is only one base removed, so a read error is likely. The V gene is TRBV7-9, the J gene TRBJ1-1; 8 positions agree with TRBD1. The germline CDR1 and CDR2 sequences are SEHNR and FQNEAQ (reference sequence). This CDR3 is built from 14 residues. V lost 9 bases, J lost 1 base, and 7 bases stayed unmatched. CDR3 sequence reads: CARSLGTGNTEAFF. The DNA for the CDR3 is TGTGCCAGGAGCCTCGGGACAGGGAACACTGAAGCTTTCTTT. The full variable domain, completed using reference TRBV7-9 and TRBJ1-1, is DTGVSQNPRHKITKRGQNVTFRCDPISEHNRLYWYRQTLGQGPEFLTYFQNEAQLEKSRLLSDRFSAERPKGSFSTLEIQRTEQGDSAMYLCARSLGTGNTEAFFGQGTRLTVV.

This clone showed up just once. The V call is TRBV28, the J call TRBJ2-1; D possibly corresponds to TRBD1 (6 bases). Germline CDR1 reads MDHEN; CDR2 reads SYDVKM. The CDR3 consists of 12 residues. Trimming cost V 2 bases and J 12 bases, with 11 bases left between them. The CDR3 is CASSLNLGGQFF. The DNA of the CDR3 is TGTGCCAGCAGTTTAAATCTAGGGGGGCAGTTCTTC.

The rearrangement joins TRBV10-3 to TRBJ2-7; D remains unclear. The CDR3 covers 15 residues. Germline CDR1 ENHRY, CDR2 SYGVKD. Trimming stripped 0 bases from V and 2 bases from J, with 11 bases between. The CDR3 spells CAISESQSQTYEQYF. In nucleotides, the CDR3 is TGTGCCATCAGTGAGTCGCAGTCTCAGACCTACGAGCAGTACTTC.

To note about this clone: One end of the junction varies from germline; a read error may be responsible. The DNA of the CDR3 is TGTACCAGCAGTCTAGATAAACTAGCGGGAGGGCAAGATACGCAGTATTTT. Translating gives CTSSLDKLAGGQDTQYF. J is TRBJ2-3 and V is TRBV27; 13 bases match TRBD2. The CDR3 consists of 17 residues. Germline CDR1 MNHEY, CDR2 SMNVEV (reference sequence).

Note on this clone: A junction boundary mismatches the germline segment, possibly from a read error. The CDR3 nucleotides are TGTGCCAGCAGTATGGGACTAGAGGGTCTCTTT. Protein sequence: CASSMGLEGLF. The chain carries TRBV6-6 and TRBJ1-1; a possible D gene is TRBD1 (5 bases). In germline, CDR1 is MNHNY, CDR2 SVGAGI (reference sequence). The CDR3 loop spans 11 amino acids.

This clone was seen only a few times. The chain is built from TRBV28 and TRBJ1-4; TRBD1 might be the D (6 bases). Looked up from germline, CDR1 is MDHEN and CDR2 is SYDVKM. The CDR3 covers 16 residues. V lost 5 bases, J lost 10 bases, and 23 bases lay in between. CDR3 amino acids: CASSPPNWEGVVKLFF. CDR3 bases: TGTGCCAGCAGTCCCCCGAATTGGGAGGGGGTAGTAAAACTGTTTTTT.

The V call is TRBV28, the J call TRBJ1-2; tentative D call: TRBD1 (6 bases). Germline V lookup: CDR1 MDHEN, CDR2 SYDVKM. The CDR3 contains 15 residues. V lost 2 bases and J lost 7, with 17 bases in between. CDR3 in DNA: TGTGCCAGCAGTTTACCCGGGACACCTCCTCCTGGCTACACCTTC. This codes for CASSLPGTPPPGYTF.

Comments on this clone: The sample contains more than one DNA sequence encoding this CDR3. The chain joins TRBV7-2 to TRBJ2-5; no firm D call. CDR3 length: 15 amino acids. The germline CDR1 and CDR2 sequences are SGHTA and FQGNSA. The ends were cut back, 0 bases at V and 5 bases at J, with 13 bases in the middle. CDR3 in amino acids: CASSLASVQVETQYF. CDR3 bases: TGTGCCAGCAGCTTAGCTTCAGTGCAGGTCGAGACCCAGTACTTC.

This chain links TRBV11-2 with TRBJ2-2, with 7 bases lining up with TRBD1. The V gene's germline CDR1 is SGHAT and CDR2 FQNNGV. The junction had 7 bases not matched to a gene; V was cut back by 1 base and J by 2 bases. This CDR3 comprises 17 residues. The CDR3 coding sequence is TGTGCCAGCAGCTTAGGCCATGACAGGGTCAACACCGGGGAGCTGTTTTTT. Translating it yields CASSLGHDRVNTGELFF.

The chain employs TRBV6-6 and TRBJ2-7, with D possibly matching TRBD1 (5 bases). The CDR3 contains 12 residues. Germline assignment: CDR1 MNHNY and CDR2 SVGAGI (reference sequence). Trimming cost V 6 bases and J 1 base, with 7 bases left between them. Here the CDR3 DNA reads TGTGCCAGCAGCACAGGATCCTACGAGCAGTACTTC. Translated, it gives CASSTGSYEQYF.